This entry concerns a single T cell receptor beta chain. The data belong to a study of blood T cell repertoires in COVID-19. On the study more broadly: Sites in the United States, Italy and Spain provided acute and convalescent COVID-19 samples. In each case, the material was cDNA or gDNA derived from T cells, B-cell-depleted T cells, or PBMCs.

Per the original methods: By means of reference gene primer amplification, nucleated cell counts were estimated. The repertoire was sequenced with immunoSEQ multiplex PCR; TCRdb's copy has only in-frame clones and lacks some. V, J and clone size were drawn from that table, and D and trimming were deduced from the DNA. The data hold 200,000 to 250,000 clones, with around 84% observed a single time. V shed 6 bases, J shed 1 base, and the junction held 3 bases outside the gene matches. Germline CDR1 is MDHEN and CDR2 is SYDVKM. There are 13 residues in the CDR3. This chain links TRBV28 with TRBJ2-7, with 7 positions matching TRBD1. Specimen: peripheral blood. This TCR came from a human donor in a cohort sampled during active COVID-19. Written as DNA, the CDR3 is TGTGCCAGCAGGCCGGGACAGTCCTACGAGCAGTACTTC. Its translation is CASRPGQSYEQYF.